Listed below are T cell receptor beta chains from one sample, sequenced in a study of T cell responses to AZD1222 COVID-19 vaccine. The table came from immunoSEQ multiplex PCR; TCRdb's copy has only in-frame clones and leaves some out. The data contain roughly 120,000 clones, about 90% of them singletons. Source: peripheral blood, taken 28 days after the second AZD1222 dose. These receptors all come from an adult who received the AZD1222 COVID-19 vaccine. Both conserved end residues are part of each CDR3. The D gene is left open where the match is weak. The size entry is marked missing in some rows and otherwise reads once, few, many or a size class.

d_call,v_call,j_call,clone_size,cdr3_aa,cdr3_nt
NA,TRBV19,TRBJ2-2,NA,CASSIAAQISGELFF,TGTGCCAGTAGTATAGCAGCCCAGATATCCGGGGAGCTGTTTTTT
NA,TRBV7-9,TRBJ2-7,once,CASSSTLGTSSYEQYF,TGTGCCAGCAGCTCAACCCTGGGGACAAGCTCCTACGAGCAGTACTTC
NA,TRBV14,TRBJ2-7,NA,CASSQQQGVPGSYEQYF,TGTGCCAGCAGCCAACAACAGGGAGTCCCAGGCTCCTACGAGCAGTACTTC
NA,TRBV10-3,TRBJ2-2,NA,CAISENGHLNTGELFF,TGTGCCATCAGTGAAAACGGACACCTGAACACCGGGGAGCTGTTTTTT
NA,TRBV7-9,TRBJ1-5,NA,CASSFLTEGQPQHF,TGTGCCAGCAGCTTTTTGACTGAGGGGCAGCCCCAGCATTTT
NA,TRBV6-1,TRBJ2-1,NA,CASSEPGRARFF,TGTGCCAGCAGTGAACCGGGGCGGGCTCGGTTCTTC
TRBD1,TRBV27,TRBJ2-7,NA,CASQIGQVPSEQYF,TGTGCCAGCCAGATCGGACAGGTCCCCTCAGAGCAGTACTTC
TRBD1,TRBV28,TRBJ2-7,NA,CASSLSPGQTIYEQYF,TGTGCCAGCAGTTTATCACCGGGACAGACCATCTACGAGCAGTACTTC
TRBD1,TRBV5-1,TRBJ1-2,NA,CASSPRQGPNYGYTF,TGCGCCAGCAGCCCGAGACAGGGGCCTAACTATGGCTACACCTTC
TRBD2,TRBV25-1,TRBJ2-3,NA,CASGTSGGTDTQYF,TGTGCCAGCGGGACTAGCGGGGGCACAGATACGCAGTATTTT
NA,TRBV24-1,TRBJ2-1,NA,CATSDPGEGTDEQFF,TGTGCCACCAGTGACCCCGGGGAAGGGACCGATGAGCAGTTCTTC
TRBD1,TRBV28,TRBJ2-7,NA,CASNRGRYEQYF,TGTGCCAGCAACAGGGGCCGCTACGAGCAGTACTTC
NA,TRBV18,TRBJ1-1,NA,CASSPPNSFNTEAFF,TGTGCCAGCTCACCACCGAACAGCTTTAACACTGAAGCTTTCTTT
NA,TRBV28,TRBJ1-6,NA,CASRYRDNRSYNSPLHF,TGTGCCAGCAGATACCGGGACAACCGCTCCTATAATTCACCCCTCCACTTT
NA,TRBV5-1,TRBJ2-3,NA,CASGQGSTDTQYF,TGCGCCAGCGGCCAGGGGTCCACAGATACGCAGTATTTT
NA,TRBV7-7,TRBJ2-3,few,CASSPRGGRTDTQYF,TGTGCTAGCAGCCCTCGTGGGGGTCGGACAGATACGCAGTATTTT
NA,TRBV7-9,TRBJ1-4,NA,CASSLLEGITSKLFF,TGTGCCAGCAGCTTATTGGAGGGGATCACATCAAAACTGTTTTTT
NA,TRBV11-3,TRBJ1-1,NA,CASRATGMNTEAFF,TGTGCCAGTCGAGCGACAGGAATGAACACTGAAGCTTTCTTT
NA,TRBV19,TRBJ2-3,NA,CASSIDYGPRDTQYF,TGTGCCAGTAGTATAGATTACGGTCCCCGGGATACGCAGTATTTT
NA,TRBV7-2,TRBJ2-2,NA,CASSLGVRAGELFF,TGTGCCAGCAGCTTAGGGGTTCGGGCCGGGGAGCTGTTTTTT
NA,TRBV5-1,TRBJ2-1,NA,CASSLQGFSYNEQFF,TGCGCCAGCAGCTTGCAGGGGTTTTCCTACAATGAGCAGTTCTTC
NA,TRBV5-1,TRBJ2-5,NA,CASSLQDQETQYF,TGCGCCAGCTCATTGCAGGATCAAGAGACCCAGTACTTC